The clone carrying this T cell receptor beta chain occurred many times. No antigen is known for it. Patients with other autoimmune diseases, uncontrolled infections, pregnancy or lactation were excluded. These data originate in a study of Graves' ophthalmopathy and Graves' hyperthyroidism. Study-wide findings and caveats: Detection in blood was also observed for most expanded thyroid clonotypes above 0.001 frequency.

RNA transcripts served as template for amplifying TCR beta CDR3 sequences. RT-PCR was first run with HTBI primers, then multiplex PCR in a second round. TCRdb recomputed calls from the multiplex PCR reads with MiXCR, one row per CDR3 protein. The sample records under 800,000 distinct CDR3 sequences, 22% being singletons. V lost 4 bases to trimming and J lost 1 base, with 10 bases between them. Germline CDR1 is SQVTM and CDR2 is ANQGSEA. The CDR3 loop spans 14 amino acids. The TCR sequence derives from a woman aged 18-29 years with stable Graves' hyperthyroidism. Some clones in this sample may be carry-over from other donors' samples. The chain combines TRBV29-1 with TRBJ2-2, with D unresolved. The specimen sequenced was peripheral blood. Here the CDR3 DNA reads TGCAGCGTTGGCGGAACTCTGAACACCGGGGAGCTGTTTTTT. This translates into CSVGGTLNTGELFF.